The present entry profiles one TCR beta chain with its context. Its antigen is currently not known. No quality values exist for individual bases; no much larger clone is one base distant. Spanning cysteine to phenylalanine, the CDR3 consists of 15 amino acids. Here the CDR3 DNA is all that survives: 45 bases in frame from base 1. V is pared back by 1 base and J by 0 bases, with 9 bases lying between the germline termini. CDR1 is given as LGHNA and CDR2 as YSLEER, both from the germline V gene. A MiSeq instrument was used for deep resolution sequencing, which targeted depths ranging from 1 in 1 million up to 1 in 200,000 T cells, with coverage averaging 10x for each clonotype. The immunoSEQ hsTCRB Kit was used to generate TCR beta libraries. Concerning the study's data processing: The data were analyzed with ImmunoSEQ Analyzer and ImmunoSEQ Data Assistant, and V, D and J gene assignments followed IMGT definitions. Clonality was computed as one minus normalized Shannon entropy of productive rearrangement frequencies, ranging from 0 to 1. Public clonotype analysis was restricted to overrepresented clonotypes comprising at least 0.05% of each patient's repertoire. Around 12 age-matched healthy donor repertoires from immuneACCESS were used as controls for clonality. The source is immuneACCESS, and TCRdb retained only in-frame sequences with V and J called. Part of the clones is not carried over; for the studies checked, unresolved V genes explain less than half of this, and the remainder is unexplained. That table supplies the V and J calls and clone size; D and trimming were determined from the DNA. The sample yields 150,000 or so clones; 75% to 85% were counted once. The ten largest make up roughly 12% of the sample.

These data originate in a study of cytotoxic CD8 clonotypes in ibrutinib-treated CLL (dated by TCRdb to about 2021). Study-wide context: The cohort had ten to twelve relapsed/refractory and approximately 14 treatment-naive patients; some 17 were IGHV unmutated. Responses were partial in about 25 patients and complete in 2; after median around 65 months follow-up, roughly 15 stayed in remission and some twelve progressed. The response samples were drawn at a median of roughly twelve months into treatment, with a range of roughly 6 to 40 months. An average of roughly 270,000 productive templates and approximately 90,000 productive rearrangements was obtained per sample. Of the 90 or so participants in the trial, about 25 had longitudinal samples available. Cryopreserved peripheral blood mononuclear cells were obtained prior to treatment, at the time of response, and at either disease progression or sustained remission. All remission and progressive disease samples were collected while patients were still receiving ibrutinib.

General study outcomes and caveats: Sustained-remission and progressing patients did not have matched sampling times, and lymph node repertoires were not examined. Baseline clonality was found to be higher than that of age-matched healthy donors and was strongly correlated with circulating CD8+ T-cell counts. Public clonotypes were found to be uncommon and were observed to contract or remain stable during treatment; the increase in clonality was shown to reflect expansion of private clonotypes at ibrutinib response. Clonality rose at ibrutinib response, remained stable during sustained remission, and dropped back toward baseline at progression.

What the time point label conveys for this sample: about 11 months on ibrutinib. For TCR beta library preparation, 1.5 to 2 micrograms of genomic DNA were extracted from the cryopreserved PBMCs. Longitudinal blood samples from CLL patients on ibrutinib monotherapy underwent high-throughput TCR beta sequencing. The patients took part in an open-label, single-center phase 2 trial of ibrutinib monotherapy. The rearrangement combines TRBV4-3 with TRBJ2-5, and the D gene may be TRBD1, 6 bases matching. The origin of this receptor is a human donor with chronic lymphocytic leukemia. Source: PBMCs, taken after 12 months of ibrutinib treatment. The DNA sequence is as follows: TGCGCCAGCAGCCAAGGCCGGGACAACCAAGAGACCCAGTACTTC. It is translated as CASSQGRDNQETQYF.